These T cell receptor beta chains were read from a single sample in a study of blood T cell repertoires in COVID-19. Assay: immunoSEQ multiplex PCR; the TCRdb copy retains only in-frame clones and omits some. Of 130,000 to 150,000 clones in the sample, roughly 80% were seen once. The sequenced material came from peripheral blood. The receptors come from a human donor in a cohort sampled during active COVID-19. Each CDR3 is given with its conserved first and last residue. Each record gives: V gene, clone size, D gene, J gene, CDR3 protein, CDR3 DNA. D genes are given only for firm matches. Some rows have no size entry. The others give once, few or many, or a class for an expanded clone.

>TRBV30|NA|TRBD1|TRBJ1-2
CAWRPDRGSYGYTF
TGTGCCTGGAGACCCGACAGGGGTAGCTATGGCTACACCTTC
>TRBV5-5|NA|NA|TRBJ1-1
CASSLAKLNTEAFF
TGTGCCAGCAGCTTGGCTAAGTTGAACACTGAAGCTTTCTTT
>TRBV6-4|NA|NA|TRBJ1-2
CASSDSKSGSLPYGYTF
TGTGCCAGCAGTGACTCAAAATCGGGGTCACTCCCCTATGGCTACACCTTC
>TRBV5-6|NA|TRBD1|TRBJ2-7
CASSLVDRGDEQYF
TGTGCCAGCAGCTTGGTTGACAGGGGCGACGAGCAGTACTTC
>TRBV6-5|NA|NA|TRBJ1-2
CASRGGAESYGYTF
TGTGCCAGCAGGGGGGGGGCTGAAAGCTATGGCTACACCTTC
>TRBV27|NA|NA|TRBJ2-5
CASSPGFPETQYF
TGTGCCAGCAGTCCAGGGTTCCCAGAGACCCAGTACTTC
>TRBV5-1|NA|TRBD1|TRBJ1-2
CASSPTGQGDYGYTF
TGCGCCAGCAGCCCTACGGGACAGGGCGATTATGGCTACACCTTC
>TRBV27|NA|TRBD1|TRBJ2-3
CASSLSFTTGGGSSTDTQYF
TGTGCCAGCAGTTTATCGTTTACGACAGGGGGAGGTTCTAGCACAGATACGCAGTATTTT
>TRBV12-3/TRBV12-4|NA|TRBD1|TRBJ1-2
CASSLDRDYGYTF
TGTGCCAGCAGTCTCGACAGGGACTATGGCTACACCTTC
>TRBV5-1|NA|NA|TRBJ2-5
CASCRGAGDSETQYF
TGCGCCAGCTGTAGGGGTGCAGGGGATTCGGAGACCCAGTACTTC
>TRBV19|once|TRBD1|TRBJ1-1
CASTEGGRGANTEAFF
TGTGCCAGTACCGAAGGGGGCAGGGGGGCGAACACTGAAGCTTTCTTT
>TRBV6-1|NA|NA|TRBJ1-1
CASSESVNTEAFF
TGTGCCAGCAGTGAAAGCGTTAACACTGAAGCTTTCTTT
>TRBV19|NA|NA|TRBJ1-4
CASSITGTDGEKLFF
TGTGCCAGTAGTATTACAGGGACGGACGGGGAAAAACTGTTTTTT
>TRBV5-4|NA|TRBD1|TRBJ1-4
CASSLGPTGAMGEKLFF
TGTGCCAGCAGCTTGGGACCCACAGGGGCGATGGGTGAAAAACTGTTTTTT
>TRBV12-3/TRBV12-4|NA|NA|TRBJ1-1
CASNPLGGTEAFF
TGTGCCAGTAACCCTCTCGGGGGGACTGAAGCTTTCTTT
>TRBV10-3|once|NA|TRBJ2-3
CAIGAISSDTQYF
TGTGCCATCGGAGCGATTAGTTCAGATACGCAGTATTTT